This TCR beta chain stems from a study of CD8+CD57+ T cells in acquired aplastic anemia. Study-wide findings and caveats: Patients and healthy controls showed no significant CD8+ Simpson's diversity difference. Overlapping CD8+ CDR3 repertoires of patients and controls contained under 35 shared sequences.

Patients who underwent sequencing had shown CD8+CD57+ cell expansion by flow cytometry. Blood was sampled before the patients had received any therapy. Profiles of TCR beta VDJ and CDR3 were generated from a genomic DNA template. TCRdb redid the calling of the reads with MiXCR, one entry per CDR3 protein. The sample carries about 180,000 distinct CDR3 sequences, 63% recorded once. After removal of 0 bases from V and 8 bases from J, the junction contained 8 bases not matched to a gene. CDR3 length equals 16 residues. Germline values: CDR1 KGHDR, CDR2 SFDVKD. A remark on this clonotype: Its target is not known.

The TCR was taken from a human donor with aplastic anemia. The chain has TRBV24-1 and TRBJ2-1; TRBD2 matches 8 bases. Sequencing was done on a sample of sorted CD4+, CD8+, or CD8+CD57+ T cells (not recorded which) from PBMCs. The CDR3 is CATSDLAGGTFDEQFF. The DNA for the CDR3 is TGTGCCACCAGTGATTTGGCGGGGGGAACTTTCGATGAGCAGTTCTTC.